This T cell receptor beta chain is drawn from a study of blood T cell repertoires in COVID-19 (dated by TCRdb to the early 2020s). Background on the whole study: Samples from collaborators originated in the United States, Italy and Spain and spanned both the acute and convalescent phases of COVID-19. The material from the prospective study consisted of cDNA or gDNA derived from T cells, B-cell-depleted T cells, or PBMCs. Subjects who had been exposed to COVID-19, were actively infected with it, or had recovered from it provided the deeply sampled blood TCRbeta repertoires that made up the dataset. The repertoires were released in a freely available public database intended as a resource for research on the immune response to SARS-CoV-2. The samples were drawn from the first 160 participants of the ongoing ImmuneRACE study and from 1,200 or so subjects provided by 6 global collaborators. The sample metadata nearly always contained a de-identified subject ID, COVID-19 status, age in years and sex. Where HLA class I and class II types were available, the types were taken from metadata supplied by the sample provider, not from assay-based typing.

Details on this clone: The specificity of this receptor is unknown. There are no base qualities to consult, and no much larger clone falls within one base.

Collaborating institutions collected whole blood in K2EDTA tubes following their own protocols. Collaborator samples were shipped for TCRbeta analysis as frozen whole blood, isolated PBMCs, or DNA extracted from either sample type. The research as a whole found: The amount of clinical and demographic metadata varied by source and participant and was provided uncurated.

TCRbeta CDR3 regions were amplified from genomic DNA using the immunoSEQ Assay, a bias-controlled multiplex PCR. On the study's bioinformatics: Within the assay, amplification of reference gene primers was used to estimate how many nucleated cells each sample contained. Sequence reads were collapsed and filtered to measure the absolute abundance of every unique TCRbeta CDR3 rearrangement. For each sample, productive Simpson clonality was calculated as the square root of Simpson's diversity index over productive rearrangements. In its TCRdb copy, this immuneACCESS table keeps in-frame sequences only and misses some clones. Where compared with another copy, unresolved V genes explain less than half of these, and the others have no known cause. The V and J calls and clone size were taken over from that table, and D and trimming were inferred from the DNA. This sample lists under 300,000 clones; more than 60% were detected once. Approximately 4% of the sample lies in the top ten.

CDR1 and CDR2 are read off the germline V gene as SGHRS and YFSETQ. Compared with germline, V lacks 0 bases and J lacks 7 bases; bases without a gene match: 11. The CDR3 measures 16 amino acids from cysteine to phenylalanine. The entry retains the CDR3 DNA only, 48 bases that are in frame from base 1. Material for sequencing was peripheral blood. The chain joins TRBV5-1 to TRBJ1-2; 8 junctional bases match TRBD1. The clonotype was recovered from a woman aged 40 to 55 with active or convalescent COVID-19. DNA sequence: TGCGCCAGCAGCTTGGCCATGACAGGGGCCCAAACTGGCTACACCTTC. This gives the protein CASSLAMTGAQTGYTF.